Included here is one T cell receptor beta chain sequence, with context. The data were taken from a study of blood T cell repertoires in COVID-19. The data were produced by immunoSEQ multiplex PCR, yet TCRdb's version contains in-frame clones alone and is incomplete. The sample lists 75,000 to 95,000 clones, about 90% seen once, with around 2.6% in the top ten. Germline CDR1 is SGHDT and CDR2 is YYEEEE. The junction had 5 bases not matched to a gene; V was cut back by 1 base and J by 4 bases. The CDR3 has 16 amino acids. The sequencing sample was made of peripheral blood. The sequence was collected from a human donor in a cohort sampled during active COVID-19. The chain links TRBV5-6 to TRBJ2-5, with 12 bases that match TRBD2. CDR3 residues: CASSLRLAGGAETQYF. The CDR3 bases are TGTGCCAGCAGCTTGCGGCTAGCGGGAGGGGCAGAGACCCAGTACTTC.